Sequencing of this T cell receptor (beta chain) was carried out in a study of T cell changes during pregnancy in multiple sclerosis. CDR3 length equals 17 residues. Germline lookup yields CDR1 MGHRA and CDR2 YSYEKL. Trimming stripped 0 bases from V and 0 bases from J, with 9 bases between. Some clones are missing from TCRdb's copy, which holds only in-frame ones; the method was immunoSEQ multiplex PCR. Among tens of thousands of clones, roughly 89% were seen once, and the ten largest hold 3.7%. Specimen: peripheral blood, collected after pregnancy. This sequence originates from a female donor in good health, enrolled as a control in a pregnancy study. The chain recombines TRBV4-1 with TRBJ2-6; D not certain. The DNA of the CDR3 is TGCGCCAGCAGCCAAGAAGTACCAGTCTCTGGGGCCAACGTCCTGACTTTC. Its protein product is CASSQEVPVSGANVLTF.